This passage covers 14 T cell receptor beta chains from one sample sequenced in a study of blood T cell repertoires in COVID-19 (dated by TCRdb to about 2020). Library preparation used the immunoSEQ multiplex PCR assay. What TCRdb holds here is the immuneACCESS table cut down to in-frame rearrangements. Part of the clones is not present; checked against another copy, under half of the missing clones reflect an unresolved V gene, and the others are unexplained. The sample table records 110,000 to 150,000 clones; 87% of these occur just once. Of the sample, roughly 12% is held by the ten largest clones. Sequenced: PBMCs or T cells enriched from blood (not recorded which). The receptor source for this set is a man aged 55-75 years who had recovered from COVID-19.

V and J are TRBV5-4 and TRBJ2-1, with 8 nucleotides matching TRBD2. This CDR3 is 16 amino acids long. The germline V gene has CDR1 SGHNT and CDR2 YYREEE (reference sequence). J lost 1 base, V lost 4 bases, and 7 bases had no gene match. DNA for the CDR3: TGTGCCAGCAGCCCAGAGCGGGAGAGGTCCTACAATGAGCAGTTCTTC. As protein: CASSPERERSYNEQFF.

The chain uses TRBV5-4 and TRBJ1-1; D is undetermined. Trimming shortened V by 5 bases and J by 3 bases, and 14 bases separated the two germline ends. This CDR3 contains 14 residues. Looked up from germline, CDR1 is SGHNT and CDR2 is YYREEE (reference sequence). CDR3 in DNA: TGTGCCAGCAGGAACGCTAACTTGGACACTGAAGCTTTCTTT. This sequence encodes CASRNANLDTEAFF.

The chain recombines TRBV7-9 with TRBJ2-3; D gene unclear. Germline V CDR1 and CDR2: SEHNR, FQNEAQ (reference sequence). This CDR3 comprises 12 residues. Trimming took 5 bases from V and 4 from J, leaving 7 bases between them. CDR3 protein: CASSLSADTQYF. In DNA, the CDR3 is TGTGCCAGCAGCCTAAGCGCAGATACGCAGTATTTT.

The rearrangement links TRBV5-3 to TRBJ2-4; D is perhaps TRBD2 (6 bases). TRBV5-3 is classed as an ORF, of uncertain function. CDR3 length: 18 residues. Trimming pared 4 bases from V and 0 bases from J, leaving 20 bases between. The CDR3 nucleotides read TGTGCCAGAAGCCTCGGGGGTTGGACTTTGCTAGCCAAAAACATTCAGTACTTC. Residues: CARSLGGWTLLAKNIQYF.

This chain joins TRBV2 and TRBJ2-7, with 7 nucleotides matching TRBD2. The junction had 7 bases not matched to a gene; V was cut back by 6 bases and J by 2 bases. The CDR3 has 14 amino acids. From germline, CDR1 is SNHLY and CDR2 FYNNEI. CDR3 region: CASSREGIAYEQYF. The CDR3, as DNA: TGTGCCAGCAGCAGGGAGGGGATCGCCTACGAGCAGTACTTC.

This chain links TRBV30 with TRBJ2-7; the D gene is possibly TRBD1 (6 bases). V lost 3 bases, J lost 4 bases, and 10 bases lay in between. CDR1 is GTSNPN and CDR2 is SVGIG in the germline V gene (reference sequence). This CDR3 contains 12 residues. CDR3 DNA: TGTGCCTGGAGCCTAGGGGGATACGAGCAGTACTTC. Protein sequence: CAWSLGGYEQYF.

This chain joins TRBV29-1 and TRBJ2-7, with TRBD1 identical over 8 bases. The CDR3 is made up of 12 amino acids. J gave up 5 bases and V 7 bases, and 7 bases lay outside the gene matches. Per germline, CDR1 SQVTM and CDR2 ANQGSEA. The CDR3 reads CSARTGRHEQYF. The CDR3 nucleotides are TGCAGCGCCAGGACAGGGCGGCACGAGCAGTACTTC.

The chain is built from TRBV2 and TRBJ2-7; D uncertain. The CDR3 sequence is 13 residues long. V was pared by 11 bases and J by 3 bases, with 17 bases between. Germline assignment: CDR1 SNHLY and CDR2 FYNNEI. The CDR3 loop is CAGWAGNVYEQYF. The CDR3 coding sequence is TGTGCCGGGTGGGCAGGCAATGTCTACGAGCAGTACTTC.

V and J are TRBV7-2 and TRBJ2-5; D call uncertain. CDR1 SGHTA and CDR2 FQGNSA come from the germline V gene. The V end lost 6 bases, the J end lost 5 bases, and 13 bases lay between the germline ends. The CDR3 covers 13 residues. The CDR3 sequence: CASSWSWSETQYF. DNA of the CDR3: TGTGCCAGCAGTTGGAGTTGGTCGGAGACCCAGTACTTC. The complete variable domain, with remaining parts taken from reference TRBV7-2 and TRBJ2-5, reads GAGVSQSPSNKVTEKGKDVELRCDPISGHTALYWYRQSLGQGLEFLIYFQGNSAPDKSGLPSDRFSAERTGGSVSTLTIQRTQQEDSAVYLCASSWSWSETQYFGPGTRLLVL.

The chain uses TRBV7-9 and TRBJ1-5; D is possibly TRBD1 (5 bases). Trimming left V 3 bases short and J 3 bases short, with 9 bases between. Germline assignment: CDR1 SEHNR and CDR2 FQNEAQ (reference sequence). This CDR3 region has 14 residues. This CDR3 is CASSFDRPNQPQHF. The CDR3 nucleotides are TGTGCCAGCAGCTTCGACAGACCCAATCAGCCCCAGCATTTT.

The chain couples TRBV9 to TRBJ1-2, with TRBD1 matching over 7 bases. This CDR3 has 14 amino acids. Per germline, CDR1 SGDLS and CDR2 YYNGEE. V was pared by 5 bases and J by 3 bases, with 7 bases of the junction left unmatched. The CDR3 DNA sequence: TGTGCCAGCAGGTCGGACAGGAGGGACTATGGCTACACCTTC. Residues: CASRSDRRDYGYTF. The whole variable domain, remainder taken from reference TRBV9 and TRBJ1-2, is DSGVTQTPKHLITATGQRVTLRCSPRSGDLSVYWYQQSLDQGLQFLIQYYNGEERAKGNILERFSAQQFPDLHSELNLSSLELGDSALYFCASRSDRRDYGYTFGSGTRLTVV.

This chain links TRBV7-5 with TRBJ1-6. TRBV7-5 is a recognized pseudogene. The CDR3 loop spans 15 amino acids. CDR3 in DNA: TGTGTCAGAAGCTTAGTTCTCGGGGGTGCTCGACCCCTCCACTTT. Protein: CVRSLVLGGARPLHF.

The V call is TRBV27, the J call TRBJ1-5; D is unresolved. Looked up from germline, CDR1 is MNHEY and CDR2 is SMNVEV (reference sequence). The CDR3 totals 15 residues. Deletions cut 6 bases from V and 0 bases from J, with 12 bases between. The CDR3 DNA reads TGTGCCAGCAGCTTCGGTAGCAGTAGCAATCAGCCCCAGCATTTT. Translation gives CASSFGSSSNQPQHF.

V gene TRBV9 combines with J gene TRBJ2-5; 7 bases match TRBD1. The J segment lost 7 bases and the V segment lost 0 bases, leaving 0 bases of the junction unmatched. This CDR3 is built from 12 residues. Germline V gives CDR1 SGDLS, CDR2 YYNGEE. The CDR3 region is CASSVEGATQYF. CDR3 DNA sequence: TGTGCCAGCAGCGTAGAGGGGGCGACCCAGTACTTC.